The rows below give T cell receptor beta chains drawn from one sample of a study of T cell responses to AZD1222 COVID-19 vaccine. The method was immunoSEQ multiplex PCR; TCRdb's version includes in-frame clones alone and lacks a portion of them. Among around 100,000 clones listed, around 94% were seen once. Material: peripheral blood, obtained on day 0 of AZD1222 vaccination. The origin of the receptors is an adult in good health. CDR3s include the opening cysteine and the closing phenylalanine or tryptophan. A D gene is named only where the DNA matches it firmly. Clone size is shown for a subset of rows, as once, few, many or a class of expanded clone.

j_call d_call clone_size v_call cdr3_nt cdr3_aa
TRBJ2-3 TRBD2 . TRBV7-9 TGTGCCAGCAGCCGTAGCGGGAGGGCCGCAGATACGCAGTATTTT CASSRSGRAADTQYF
TRBJ1-2 . . TRBV9 TGTGCCAGCAGCGTAGTAGAGAGGGGTGGAGGCTACACCTTC CASSVVERGGGYTF
TRBJ1-1 . . TRBV2 TGTGCCAGCAGTCTTCTACAGGGAGACACTGAAGCTTTCTTT CASSLLQGDTEAFF
TRBJ1-5 . . TRBV6-1 TGTGCCAGCAGTGACTGGTTTCAGCCCCAGCATTTT CASSDWFQPQHF
TRBJ1-2 . . TRBV12-3/TRBV12-4 TGTGCCAGCAGTTTAGGGTATGGCTACACCTTC CASSLGYGYTF
TRBJ1-5 . . TRBV28 TGTGCCAGCAGTCTTGACAGCTTCAATCAGCCCCAGCATTTT CASSLDSFNQPQHF
TRBJ2-6 . . TRBV9 TGTGCCAGCAGCTCAAGCACAGGGAACTCTGGGGCCAACGTCCTGACTTTC CASSSSTGNSGANVLTF
TRBJ1-5 . . TRBV21-1 TGTGCCAGCAGCAAAGGGGACAGGGGTAATCAGCCCCAGCATTTT CASSKGDRGNQPQHF
TRBJ1-2 TRBD1 . TRBV19 TGTGCCAGTAGTACGACAGGGGAATCGGAGTATGGCTACACCTTC CASSTTGESEYGYTF
TRBJ2-1 . . TRBV5-8 TGTGCCAGTCACTTAATCGGGGGGCAGGGCTACAATGAGCAGTTCTTC CASHLIGGQGYNEQFF
TRBJ2-6 TRBD1 . TRBV7-3 TGTGCCAGCAGTAGGGGACAGGGGGCTGGGGCCAACGTCCTGACTTTC CASSRGQGAGANVLTF
TRBJ1-5 . . TRBV19 TGTGCCAGTGCTTTGGATGGGAATCAGCCCCAGCATTTT CASALDGNQPQHF
TRBJ1-4 . once TRBV27 TGTGCCAGCAGCACGTATCCAAATGAAAAACTGTTTTTT CASSTYPNEKLFF
TRBJ2-1 . . TRBV6-4 TGTGCCAGCAGTCTGGACTTAAGGAATGAGCAGTTCTTC CASSLDLRNEQFF
TRBJ2-2 . few TRBV11-3 TGTGCCAGCAGCCCCCTCGTGGACACCGGGGAGCTGTTTTTT CASSPLVDTGELFF
TRBJ2-1 . . TRBV9 TGTGCCAGCAGCGGAGGTGAGAATGAGCAGTTCTTC CASSGGENEQFF
TRBJ1-1 . . TRBV11-1 TGTGCCAGCAGCCCCAGGGTGGTGGCTGAAGCTTTCTTT CASSPRVVAEAFF
TRBJ1-1 . once TRBV7-2 TGTGCCAGCAGCTTGCATGCAGCTATGAACACTGAAGCTTTCTTT CASSLHAAMNTEAFF
TRBJ1-5 . . TRBV6-5 TGTGCCAGCAGGCAAGGAGTGCGAGGTCATCAGCCCCAGCATTTT CASRQGVRGHQPQHF